This T cell receptor beta chain was documented in a study of blood T cell repertoires in COVID-19. Study-level information: COVID-19 samples, acute and convalescent, were from the United States, Italy and Spain. From T cells, B-cell-depleted T cells, or PBMCs came the material, which was cDNA or gDNA.

As handled by the study authors: Researchers report that nucleated cell counts were estimated from reference gene primer amplification. TCRdb's table, derived via immunoSEQ multiplex PCR, lists solely in-frame clones and lacks some. The V and J calls and clone size were taken over from that table, and D and trimming were inferred from the DNA. The sample consists of fewer than 150,000 clones, more than 75% of them appearing once. Trimming pared 1 base from V and 3 bases from J, leaving 14 bases between. The CDR3 runs to 16 residues. Germline CDR1 reads LGHDT; CDR2 reads YNNKEL (reference sequence). This chain uses TRBV3-1 (or the pseudogene TRBV3-2) with TRBJ2-3; maybe TRBD2 (5 bases). Source material: peripheral blood. This receptor was identified in a woman aged 70 to 79 with acute or convalescent COVID-19. This CDR3 reads CASSQGVLARTDTQYF. The CDR3 DNA follows: TGTGCCAGCAGCCAAGGAGTATTAGCGAGAACAGATACGCAGTATTTT.